This entry features one T cell receptor beta chain sequence. Its antigen is not identified. TCRdb's table, derived via immunoSEQ multiplex PCR, lists solely in-frame clones and lacks some. The sample contains thousands of clones, 74% of which appear only once. These data are taken from a study of tumor-infiltrating lymphocytes in localized non-small cell lung cancer. Study background: The cohort mixed smokers and never-smokers, several histologies, and some post-neoadjuvant-chemotherapy samples. Findings of the study overall: Higher tumor T cell infiltration than in uninvolved lung was supported by TCRbeta sequencing. IM1 and IM2 tumors showed no difference in T-cell fraction.

V dropped 2 bases and J dropped 3; count of bases not matched to a gene: 6. CDR1 and CDR2 from the germline V gene are SGHVS and FNYEAQ. The CDR3 has 16 amino acids. The TCR sequence derives from a human donor with non-small cell lung cancer. The material sequenced was uninvolved lung tissue not adjacent to the tumor. This chain uses TRBV7-6 with TRBJ2-1; the match to TRBD1 covers 8 bases. In DNA form, the CDR3 reads TGTGCCAGCAGCTTAACGCAGGGGGCGATCTACAATGAGCAGTTCTTC. This codes for CASSLTQGAIYNEQFF.